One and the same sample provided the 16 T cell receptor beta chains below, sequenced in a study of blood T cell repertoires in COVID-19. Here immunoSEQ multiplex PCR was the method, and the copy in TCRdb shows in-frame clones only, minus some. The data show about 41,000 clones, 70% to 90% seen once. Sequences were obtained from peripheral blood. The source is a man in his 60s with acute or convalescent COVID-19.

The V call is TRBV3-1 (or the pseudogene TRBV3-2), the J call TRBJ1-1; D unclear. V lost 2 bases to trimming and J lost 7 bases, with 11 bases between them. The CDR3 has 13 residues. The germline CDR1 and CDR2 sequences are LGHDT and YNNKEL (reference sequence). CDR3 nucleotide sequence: TGTGCCAGCAGCCAACACCCTGCGGTTGAAGCTTTCTTT. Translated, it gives CASSQHPAVEAFF.

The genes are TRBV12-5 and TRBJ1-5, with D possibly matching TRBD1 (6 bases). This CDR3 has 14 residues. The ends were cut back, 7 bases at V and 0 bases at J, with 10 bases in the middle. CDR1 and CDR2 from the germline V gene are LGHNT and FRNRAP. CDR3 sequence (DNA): TGTGCTAGTGTCTCCAGGGGTAGCAATCAGCCCCAGCATTTT. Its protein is CASVSRGSNQPQHF.

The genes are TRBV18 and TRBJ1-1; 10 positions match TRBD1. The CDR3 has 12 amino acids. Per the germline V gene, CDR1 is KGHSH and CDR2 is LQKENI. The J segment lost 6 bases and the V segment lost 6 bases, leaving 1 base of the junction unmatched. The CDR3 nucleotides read TGTGCCAGCTCGGACAGGGGGGCTGAAGCTTTCTTT. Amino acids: CASSDRGAEAFF.

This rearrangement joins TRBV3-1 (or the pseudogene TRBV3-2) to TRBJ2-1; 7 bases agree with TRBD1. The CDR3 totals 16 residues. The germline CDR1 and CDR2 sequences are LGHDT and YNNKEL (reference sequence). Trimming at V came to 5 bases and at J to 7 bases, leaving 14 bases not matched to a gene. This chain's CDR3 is CASSLGALAGGNEQFF. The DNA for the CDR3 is TGTGCCAGCAGCTTAGGTGCGTTGGCAGGGGGAAATGAGCAGTTCTTC.

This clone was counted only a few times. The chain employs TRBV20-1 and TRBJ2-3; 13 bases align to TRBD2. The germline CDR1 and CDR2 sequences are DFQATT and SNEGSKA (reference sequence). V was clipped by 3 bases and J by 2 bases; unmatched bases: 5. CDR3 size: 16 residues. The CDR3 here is CSASTTSGGITDTQYF. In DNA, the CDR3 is TGCAGTGCTAGTACGACTAGCGGGGGGATCACAGATACGCAGTATTTT.

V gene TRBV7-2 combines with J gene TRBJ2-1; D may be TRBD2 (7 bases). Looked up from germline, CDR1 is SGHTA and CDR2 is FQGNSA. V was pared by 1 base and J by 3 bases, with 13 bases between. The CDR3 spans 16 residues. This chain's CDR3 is CASSLGGGGYYNEQFF. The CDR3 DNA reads TGTGCCAGCAGCTTAGGTGGCGGGGGCTACTACAATGAGCAGTTCTTC.

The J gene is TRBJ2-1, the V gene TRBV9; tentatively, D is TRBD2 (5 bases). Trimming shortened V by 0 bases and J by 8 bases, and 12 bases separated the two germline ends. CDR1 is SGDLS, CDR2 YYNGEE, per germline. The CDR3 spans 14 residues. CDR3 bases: TGTGCCAGCAGCGTAGGGCGGGTTAGCGATGAGCAGTTCTTC. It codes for CASSVGRVSDEQFF.

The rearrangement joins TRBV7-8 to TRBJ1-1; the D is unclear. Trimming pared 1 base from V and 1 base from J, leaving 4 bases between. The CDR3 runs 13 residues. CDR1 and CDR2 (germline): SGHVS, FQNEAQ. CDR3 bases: TGTGCCAGCAGCTTAGACAGGAACACTGAAGCTTTCTTT. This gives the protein CASSLDRNTEAFF.

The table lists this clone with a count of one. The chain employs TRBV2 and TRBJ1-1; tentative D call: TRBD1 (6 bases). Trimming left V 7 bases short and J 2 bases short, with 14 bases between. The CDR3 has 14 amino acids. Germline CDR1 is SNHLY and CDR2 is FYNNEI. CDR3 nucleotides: TGTGCCAGCACCTGGACGACAGGTAACACTGAAGCTTTCTTT. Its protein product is CASTWTTGNTEAFF. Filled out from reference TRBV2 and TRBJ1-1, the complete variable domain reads EPEVTQTPSHQVTQMGQEVILRCVPISNHLYFYWYRQILGQKVEFLVSFYNNEISEKSEIFDDQFSVERPDGSNFTLKIRSTKLEDSAMYFCASTWTTGNTEAFFGQGTRLTVV.

CDR3 in DNA: TGCGCCAGCAGTGAGGGGGCGCCTCCCGGGGAGCTGTTTTTT. Amino acids: CASSEGAPPGELFF. The rearrangement uses TRBV10-1 and TRBJ2-2; possible D gene TRBD1, 5 bases. This CDR3 comprises 14 residues. The germline CDR1 and CDR2 sequences are WNHNN and SYGVQD (reference sequence). V lost 2 bases and J 6 bases, leaving 10 bases between the germline ends.

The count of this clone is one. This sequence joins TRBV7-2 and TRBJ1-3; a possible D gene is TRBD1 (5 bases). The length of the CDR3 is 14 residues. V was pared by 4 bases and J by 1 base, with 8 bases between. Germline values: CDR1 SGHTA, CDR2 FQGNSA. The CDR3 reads CASSSGISGNTIYF. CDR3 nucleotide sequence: TGTGCCAGCAGCTCAGGGATATCTGGAAACACCATATATTTT.

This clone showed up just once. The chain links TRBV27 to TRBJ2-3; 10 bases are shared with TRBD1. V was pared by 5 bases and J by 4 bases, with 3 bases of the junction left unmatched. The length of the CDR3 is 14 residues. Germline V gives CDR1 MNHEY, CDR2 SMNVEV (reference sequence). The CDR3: CASSRDRGADTQYF. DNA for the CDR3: TGTGCCAGCAGTCGGGACAGGGGTGCAGATACGCAGTATTTT.

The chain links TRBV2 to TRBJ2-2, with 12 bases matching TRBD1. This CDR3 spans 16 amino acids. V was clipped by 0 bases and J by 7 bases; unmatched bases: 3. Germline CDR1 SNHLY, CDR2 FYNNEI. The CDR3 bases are TGTGCCAGCAGTGAAGCGGGGACAGGGGGCTTCGGGGAGCTGTTTTTT. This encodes CASSEAGTGGFGELFF.

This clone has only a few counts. The CDR3, as DNA: TGTGCCAGCAGTTTGGACATTACTAATGAAAAACTGTTTTTT. Amino acids: CASSLDITNEKLFF. This chain joins TRBV2 and TRBJ1-4; a possible D gene is TRBD1 (5 bases). V lost 5 bases and J 2 bases, leaving 9 bases between the germline ends. Germline loops: CDR1 SNHLY, CDR2 FYNNEI. This CDR3 has 14 residues.

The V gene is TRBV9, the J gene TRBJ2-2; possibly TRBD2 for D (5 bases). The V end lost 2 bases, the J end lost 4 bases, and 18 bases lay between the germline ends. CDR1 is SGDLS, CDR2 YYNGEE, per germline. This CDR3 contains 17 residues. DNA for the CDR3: TGTGCCAGCAGCGTGGCCGGGTGGAGCGGCGGCACCGGGGAGCTGTTTTTT. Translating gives CASSVAGWSGGTGELFF.

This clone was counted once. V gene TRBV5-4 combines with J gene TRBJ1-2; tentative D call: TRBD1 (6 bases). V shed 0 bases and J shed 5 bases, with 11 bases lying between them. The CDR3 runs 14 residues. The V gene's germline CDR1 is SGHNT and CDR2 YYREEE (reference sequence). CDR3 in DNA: TGTGCCAGCAGCTTGGTGGCAGGGGTTTATGGCTACACCTTC. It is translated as CASSLVAGVYGYTF. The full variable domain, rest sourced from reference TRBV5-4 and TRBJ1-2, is ETGVTQSPTHLIKTRGQQVTLRCSSQSGHNTVSWYQQALGQGPQFIFQYYREEENGRGNFPPRFSGLQFPNYSSELNVNALELDDSALYLCASSLVAGVYGYTFGSGTRLTVV.